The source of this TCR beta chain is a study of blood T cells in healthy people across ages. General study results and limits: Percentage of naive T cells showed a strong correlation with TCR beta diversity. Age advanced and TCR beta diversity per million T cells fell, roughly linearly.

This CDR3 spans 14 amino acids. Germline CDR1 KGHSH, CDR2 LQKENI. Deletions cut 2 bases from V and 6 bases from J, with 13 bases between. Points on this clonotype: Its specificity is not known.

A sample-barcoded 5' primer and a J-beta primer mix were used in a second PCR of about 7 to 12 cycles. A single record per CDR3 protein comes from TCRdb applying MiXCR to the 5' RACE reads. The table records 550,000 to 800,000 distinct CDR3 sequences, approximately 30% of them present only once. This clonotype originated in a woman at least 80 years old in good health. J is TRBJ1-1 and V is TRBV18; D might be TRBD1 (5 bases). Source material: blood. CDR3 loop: CASSPKALGAEAFF. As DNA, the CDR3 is TGTGCCAGCTCACCAAAAGCACTGGGGGCTGAAGCTTTCTTT.